These 8 T cell receptor beta chains originate from one sample sequenced in a study of early T cells in non-severe SARS-CoV-2 infection. TCRdb reprocessed the 5' RACE reads via MiXCR and lists one record per CDR3 protein. There are roughly 42,000 distinct CDR3 sequences in the sample; 12% occur only once, and about 16% lies in the top ten. The source material was whole blood. Source of these receptors: an adult who was a healthcare worker with PCR-confirmed SARS-CoV-2 infection or an uninfected control (not recorded which).

This clonotype has just a few counts. The chain uses TRBV7-9 and TRBJ2-2; D uncertain. Per germline, CDR1 SEHNR and CDR2 FQNEAQ (reference sequence). Trimming cost V 4 bases and J 9 bases, with 12 bases left between them. This CDR3 has 13 residues. In nucleotides, the CDR3 is TGTGCCAGCAGCTCTACAGCTAATTGGGAGCTGTTTTTT. As protein: CASSSTANWELFF.

The table lists this clonotype with a few counts. The rearrangement links TRBV20-1 to TRBJ2-1; 9 nucleotides align to TRBD2. V lost 7 bases, J lost 5 bases, and 12 bases stayed unmatched. The CDR3 loop spans 15 amino acids. Germline CDR1 reads DFQATT; CDR2 reads SNEGSKA (reference sequence). In DNA form, the CDR3 reads TGCAGTGTTCTGCGCGGGGGGGGACCGAACAATGAGCAGTTCTTC. Translating it yields CSVLRGGGPNNEQFF.

This clonotype has a handful of counts. V usage is TRBV7-3 and J usage is TRBJ2-1; D is ambiguous. This CDR3 is built from 13 residues. Trimming removed 2 bases at V and 5 bases at J, with 7 bases between. Germline CDR1 reads SGHTA; CDR2 reads FQGTGA. CDR3 loop: CASSLRLNNEQFF. CDR3 nucleotides: TGTGCCAGCAGCTTACGACTCAACAATGAGCAGTTCTTC.

This clonotype came up many times. This rearrangement joins TRBV7-6 to TRBJ2-3, with 9 bases fitting TRBD2. The CDR3 runs 17 residues. Germline V CDR1 and CDR2: SGHVS, FNYEAQ. After removal of 3 bases from V and 5 bases from J, the junction contained 12 bases not matched to a gene. In nucleotides, the CDR3 is TGTGCCAGCAGCTTCTATCAGGCGGGGGGGCGCATAGATACGCAGTATTTT. As protein: CASSFYQAGGRIDTQYF.

At least ten counts were recorded for this clonotype. This chain's CDR3 is CASNTPGNNEQFF. CDR3 nucleotide sequence: TGTGCCAGCAACACCCCCGGCAACAATGAGCAGTTCTTC. The V gene is TRBV7-2, the J gene TRBJ2-1; no clear D. Trimming left V 7 bases short and J 5 bases short, with 12 bases between. Germline lookup yields CDR1 SGHTA and CDR2 FQGNSA. The CDR3 loop spans 13 amino acids.

This clonotype was recorded many times. J is TRBJ2-5 and V is TRBV10-3; 10 bases agree with TRBD1. This CDR3 comprises 18 residues. Germline CDR1 reads ENHRY; CDR2 reads SYGVKD. V lost 0 bases to trimming and J lost 5 bases; unmatched junction nucleotides: 12. CDR3 DNA sequence: TGTGCCATCAGTGAGTCGATGACAGGGGGCGAGGAGAGGGAGACCCAGTACTTC. It is translated as CAISESMTGGEERETQYF.

By frequency in the sample, this clonotype is large. The gene calls are TRBV3-1 and TRBJ2-7, with a tentative D call TRBD2 (5 bases). The CDR3 loop spans 13 amino acids. The V end lost 1 base, the J end lost 9 bases, and 13 bases lay between the germline ends. CDR1 is LGHDT, CDR2 YNNKEL, per germline (reference sequence). The CDR3 DNA sequence: TGTGCCAGCAGCCAAGCCGGAGGAGACGGGCAGTACTTC. Amino acid sequence: CASSQAGGDGQYF.

The rearrangement joins TRBV10-3 to TRBJ2-7; D not certain. Trimming cost V 0 bases and J 0 bases, with 6 bases left between them. CDR3 length equals 14 residues. The germline gives CDR1 ENHRY, CDR2 SYGVKD. The CDR3 nucleotides read TGTGCCATCAGTGAGTCGGGTGGCTCCTACGAGCAGTACTTC. Translation: CAISESGGSYEQYF.